This paragraph covers one T cell receptor beta chain sequence. These donors were members of the approximately 110-subject validation cohort, a group separate from the approximately 670-subject first cohort. This entry belongs to a study of cytomegalovirus exposure and HLA in healthy donors. Produced via immunoSEQ multiplex PCR; TCRdb's table is partial and in-frame only. Of 150,000 to 200,000 clones in the sample, roughly 80% were seen once. V lost 2 bases, J lost 7 bases, and 18 bases stayed unmatched. This CDR3 is 18 amino acids long. Germline-derived CDR1 and CDR2 are SGHDN and FVKESK. This receptor was taken from a man aged 18 to 30 in good health and CMV-seropositive. This chain joins TRBV14 and TRBJ2-7, with 9 bases aligning to TRBD1. Source material: PBMCs. This chain's CDR3 is CASSQLKLRDRDLREQYF. The CDR3 nucleotides read TGTGCCAGCAGCCAACTCAAGCTCCGGGACAGGGACCTAAGGGAGCAGTACTTC. Drawing the rest from reference TRBV14 and TRBJ2-7, the complete variable domain is EAGVTQFPSHSVIEKGQTVTLRCDPISGHDNLYWYRRVMGKEIKFLLHFVKESKQDESGMPNNRFLAERTGGTYSTLKVQPAELEDSGVYFCASSQLKLRDRDLREQYFGPGTRLTVT.